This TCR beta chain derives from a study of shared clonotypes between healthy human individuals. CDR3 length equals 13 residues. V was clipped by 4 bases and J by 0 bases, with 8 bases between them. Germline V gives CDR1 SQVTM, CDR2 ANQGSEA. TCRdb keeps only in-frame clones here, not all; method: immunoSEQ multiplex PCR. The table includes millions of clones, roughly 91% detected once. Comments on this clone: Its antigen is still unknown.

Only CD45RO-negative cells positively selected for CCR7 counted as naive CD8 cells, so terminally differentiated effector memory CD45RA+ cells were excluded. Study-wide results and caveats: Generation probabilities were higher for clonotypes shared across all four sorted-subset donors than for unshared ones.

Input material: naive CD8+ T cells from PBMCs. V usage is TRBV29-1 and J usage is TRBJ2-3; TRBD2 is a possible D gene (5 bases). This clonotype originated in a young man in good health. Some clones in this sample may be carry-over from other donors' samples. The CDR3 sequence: CSVGEHSTDTQYF. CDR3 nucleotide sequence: TGCAGCGTTGGGGAGCATAGCACAGATACGCAGTATTTT.